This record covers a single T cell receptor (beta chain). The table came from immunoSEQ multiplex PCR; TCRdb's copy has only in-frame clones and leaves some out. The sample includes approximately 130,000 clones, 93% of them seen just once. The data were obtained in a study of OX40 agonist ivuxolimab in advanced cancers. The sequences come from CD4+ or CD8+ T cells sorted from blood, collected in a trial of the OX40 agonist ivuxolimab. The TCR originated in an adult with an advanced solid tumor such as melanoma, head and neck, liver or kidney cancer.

In DNA form, the CDR3 reads TGTGCCAGCTCACCATTGGTCGCCAATGAGCAGTTCTTC. This translates into CASSPLVANEQFF. V and J are TRBV18 and TRBJ2-1; D is unclear. V was shortened by 2 bases and J by 6 bases, with 8 bases between the two germline ends. Germline V gene data show CDR1 as KGHSH and CDR2 as LQKENI. This CDR3 has 13 residues.